This is a list of T cell receptor beta chains from one sample in a study of Ad26.COV2.S vaccination and SARS-CoV-2 variants. Clones were read by immunoSEQ multiplex PCR, and TCRdb kept only the in-frame ones, dropping some. Altogether 400,000 to 450,000 clones are present, 90% being singletons, with the ten largest covering approximately 4.3%. Source: peripheral blood, taken in a trial of Ad26.COV2.S vaccine versus placebo. All receptors come from a person between 18 and 60 years old who received the Ad26.COV2.S COVID-19 vaccine or a placebo. Each CDR3 is given with its conserved first and last residue. The D gene is left open where the match is weak. Expanded clones are given a class, and other clones once, few, many or no size at all.

V gene: TRBV5-1; J gene: TRBJ2-2; clone size: NA; D gene: NA; CDR3 protein: CASSLAGQDTGELFF; CDR3 DNA: TGCGCCAGCAGCTTGGCGGGACAAGACACCGGGGAGCTGTTTTTT
V gene: TRBV10-3; J gene: TRBJ2-7; clone size: NA; D gene: NA; CDR3 protein: CAISESTRGLGEQYF; CDR3 DNA: TGTGCCATCAGTGAGTCGACGAGGGGGTTAGGCGAGCAGTACTTC
V gene: TRBV5-6; J gene: TRBJ1-1; clone size: NA; D gene: NA; CDR3 protein: CASSASRGTEAFF; CDR3 DNA: TGTGCCAGCAGCGCTAGCCGCGGCACTGAAGCTTTCTTT
V gene: TRBV5-4; J gene: TRBJ2-1; clone size: NA; D gene: TRBD2; CDR3 protein: CASSLEASGSNEQFF; CDR3 DNA: TGTGCCAGCAGCTTGGAGGCTAGCGGGAGCAATGAGCAGTTCTTC
V gene: TRBV12-5; J gene: TRBJ2-1; clone size: NA; D gene: NA; CDR3 protein: CASGGPSYNEQFF; CDR3 DNA: TGTGCTAGTGGTGGACCCTCCTACAATGAGCAGTTCTTC
V gene: TRBV3-1/TRBV3-2; J gene: TRBJ2-7; clone size: once; D gene: TRBD2; CDR3 protein: CASSQQRESYEQYF; CDR3 DNA: TGTGCCAGCAGCCAGCAGCGGGAGTCCTACGAGCAGTACTTC
V gene: TRBV7-6; J gene: TRBJ2-3; clone size: NA; D gene: NA; CDR3 protein: CASSLVAGRGGTDTQYF; CDR3 DNA: TGTGCCAGCAGCTTAGTCGCGGGCAGGGGTGGGACAGATACGCAGTATTTT
V gene: TRBV5-4; J gene: TRBJ2-5; clone size: NA; D gene: NA; CDR3 protein: CASSFKETQYF; CDR3 DNA: TGTGCCAGCAGCTTCAAAGAGACCCAGTACTTC
V gene: TRBV29-1; J gene: TRBJ1-2; clone size: NA; D gene: NA; CDR3 protein: CSVESVLANYGYTF; CDR3 DNA: TGCAGCGTTGAGTCGGTCCTAGCTAACTATGGCTACACCTTC
V gene: TRBV16; J gene: TRBJ2-1; clone size: NA; D gene: TRBD2; CDR3 protein: CASSQTFSGRNNEQFF; CDR3 DNA: TGTGCCAGCAGCCAGACTTTTAGCGGGAGGAACAATGAGCAGTTCTTC
V gene: TRBV6-4; J gene: TRBJ2-1; clone size: NA; D gene: NA; CDR3 protein: CASSEERSSEQFF; CDR3 DNA: TGTGCCAGCAGTGAAGAAAGGAGTTCTGAGCAGTTCTTC